The rows below give T cell receptor beta chains drawn from one sample of a study of cytomegalovirus exposure and HLA in healthy donors. Sequencing was performed with immunoSEQ multiplex PCR; in TCRdb, only in-frame clones are kept and a portion is missing. The repertoire holds more than 120,000 clones, with approximately 79% as singletons. The sequencing sample was made of PBMCs. Receptors originate from a woman aged 25 to 39 in good health and CMV-seronegative. CDR3s include the opening cysteine and the closing phenylalanine or tryptophan. Fields, in order: D gene, V gene, J gene, clone size, CDR3 protein, CDR3 DNA. The D gene is left open where the match is weak. Size is stated for part of the rows, as once, few or many counts, or as a class when the clone is expanded.

d_call: TRBD1
v_call: TRBV6-5
j_call: TRBJ1-3
clone_size: few
cdr3_aa: CASSSGTGASGNTIYF
cdr3_nt: TGTGCCAGCAGTTCCGGGACAGGGGCGTCTGGAAACACCATATATTTT

d_call: TRBD2
v_call: TRBV6-6
j_call: TRBJ2-1
clone_size: NA
cdr3_aa: CASSYSGSSYNEQFF
cdr3_nt: TGTGCCAGCAGTTACAGCGGGAGCTCCTACAATGAGCAGTTCTTC

d_call: NA
v_call: TRBV4-2
j_call: TRBJ2-3
clone_size: NA
cdr3_aa: CASSQDRGGYLVGSTDTQYF
cdr3_nt: TGTGCCAGCAGCCAAGATAGAGGGGGTTACCTCGTAGGCTCGACAGATACGCAGTATTTT

d_call: NA
v_call: TRBV4-3
j_call: TRBJ1-6
clone_size: NA
cdr3_aa: CASSQARGWPLHF
cdr3_nt: TGCGCCAGCAGCCAAGCCAGAGGTTGGCCCCTCCACTTT

d_call: NA
v_call: TRBV30
j_call: TRBJ1-2
clone_size: NA
cdr3_aa: CAWTGLRNGYTF
cdr3_nt: TGTGCCTGGACAGGGTTGAGAAATGGCTACACCTTC

d_call: TRBD2
v_call: TRBV7-6
j_call: TRBJ2-1
clone_size: NA
cdr3_aa: CASSPSSGLAYNEQFF
cdr3_nt: TGTGCCAGCAGCCCTTCCTCGGGACTAGCCTACAATGAGCAGTTCTTC

d_call: NA
v_call: TRBV5-1
j_call: TRBJ1-1
clone_size: few
cdr3_aa: CASSLGRLVEDTEAFF
cdr3_nt: TGCGCCAGCAGCTTGGGAAGGCTCGTAGAGGACACTGAAGCTTTCTTT

d_call: TRBD1
v_call: TRBV18
j_call: TRBJ1-5
clone_size: NA
cdr3_aa: CASSLSRDRGGRLQHF
cdr3_nt: TGTGCCAGCTCACTATCCCGGGACAGGGGAGGAAGGCTCCAGCATTTT

d_call: NA
v_call: TRBV4-1
j_call: TRBJ2-1
clone_size: NA
cdr3_aa: CASSPPTGAGYNEQFF
cdr3_nt: TGCGCCAGCAGCCCCCCGACCGGAGCCGGATACAATGAGCAGTTCTTC

d_call: TRBD1
v_call: TRBV10-1
j_call: TRBJ1-1
clone_size: NA
cdr3_aa: CASSEAGTGDLTEALF
cdr3_nt: TGCGCCAGCAGTGAAGCCGGGACAGGGGACCTCACTGAAGCTCTCTTT

d_call: TRBD2
v_call: TRBV4-2
j_call: TRBJ2-2
clone_size: NA
cdr3_aa: CASSQDRASGNQNTGELFF
cdr3_nt: TGTGCCAGCAGCCAAGATCGGGCTAGCGGGAACCAAAACACCGGGGAGCTGTTTTTT

d_call: NA
v_call: TRBV18
j_call: TRBJ1-5
clone_size: NA
cdr3_aa: CASSPPDSTNQPQHF
cdr3_nt: TGTGCCAGCTCACCACCGGACAGCACGAATCAGCCCCAGCATTTT

d_call: NA
v_call: TRBV6-1
j_call: TRBJ1-1
clone_size: NA
cdr3_aa: CASSESGGATEAFF
cdr3_nt: TGTGCCAGCAGTGAGTCCGGGGGGGCCACTGAAGCTTTCTTT

d_call: NA
v_call: TRBV9
j_call: TRBJ2-3
clone_size: few
cdr3_aa: CASGGTTSTDTQYF
cdr3_nt: TGTGCCAGCGGCGGGACAACTAGCACAGATACGCAGTATTTT

d_call: NA
v_call: TRBV7-8
j_call: TRBJ1-1
clone_size: NA
cdr3_aa: CASSSRHRQNTEAFF
cdr3_nt: TGTGCCAGCAGCTCCCGACACAGACAGAACACTGAAGCTTTCTTT

d_call: NA
v_call: TRBV6-1
j_call: TRBJ2-7
clone_size: NA
cdr3_aa: CASRVDRTPREQYF
cdr3_nt: TGTGCCAGCAGAGTTGACAGGACCCCCCGCGAGCAGTACTTC

d_call: TRBD1
v_call: TRBV2
j_call: TRBJ2-7
clone_size: NA
cdr3_aa: CARSGQGAFHEQYF
cdr3_nt: TGTGCCAGAAGCGGACAGGGGGCTTTTCACGAGCAGTACTTC

d_call: TRBD2
v_call: TRBV5-6
j_call: TRBJ2-1
clone_size: few
cdr3_aa: CASSSGGVVGQFF
cdr3_nt: TGTGCCAGCAGCTCTGGGGGGGTGGTCGGGCAGTTCTTC

d_call: NA
v_call: TRBV27
j_call: TRBJ2-5
clone_size: NA
cdr3_aa: CASSLSGRSETQYF
cdr3_nt: TGTGCCAGCAGTTTATCGGGCCGGTCTGAGACCCAGTACTTC

d_call: NA
v_call: TRBV5-3
j_call: TRBJ2-7
clone_size: NA
cdr3_aa: CARSPNRASSYEQYF
cdr3_nt: TGTGCCAGAAGCCCCAACAGGGCCTCCTCCTACGAGCAGTACTTC

d_call: TRBD1
v_call: TRBV11-3
j_call: TRBJ2-7
clone_size: NA
cdr3_aa: CASSPKGTDRVLSYEQYF
cdr3_nt: TGTGCCAGCAGCCCGAAGGGGACGGACAGGGTACTCTCCTACGAGCAGTACTTC

d_call: NA
v_call: TRBV7-8
j_call: TRBJ2-7
clone_size: NA
cdr3_aa: CASSFFSPAGTLPYEQYF
cdr3_nt: TGTGCCAGCAGCTTTTTCTCTCCAGCGGGTACCCTCCCCTACGAGCAGTACTTC

d_call: TRBD1
v_call: TRBV6-5
j_call: TRBJ2-4
clone_size: NA
cdr3_aa: CASSRADRAKNIQYF
cdr3_nt: TGTGCCAGCAGTCGGGCGGACAGGGCCAAAAACATTCAGTACTTC

d_call: TRBD2
v_call: TRBV7-9
j_call: TRBJ2-5
clone_size: once
cdr3_aa: CSSSLDGGAGTQYF
cdr3_nt: TGTTCCAGCAGCTTAGACGGGGGGGCCGGGACCCAGTACTTC

d_call: NA
v_call: TRBV18
j_call: TRBJ2-7
clone_size: few
cdr3_aa: CASSPSDRNSYEQYF
cdr3_nt: TGTGCCAGCTCACCGTCCGACAGGAACTCCTACGAGCAGTACTTC

d_call: NA
v_call: TRBV28
j_call: TRBJ2-7
clone_size: NA
cdr3_aa: CASSLFPRDEQYF
cdr3_nt: TGTGCCAGCAGTTTATTCCCCCGGGACGAGCAGTACTTC

d_call: TRBD2
v_call: TRBV9
j_call: TRBJ2-1
clone_size: NA
cdr3_aa: CASSVRLAHNEQFF
cdr3_nt: TGTGCCAGCAGCGTCCGACTAGCGCACAATGAGCAGTTCTTC

d_call: TRBD2
v_call: TRBV10-2
j_call: TRBJ2-1
clone_size: NA
cdr3_aa: CASTTSGNYNEQFF
cdr3_nt: TGCGCCAGCACGACTAGCGGAAATTACAATGAGCAGTTCTTC

d_call: TRBD2
v_call: TRBV5-1
j_call: TRBJ2-7
clone_size: few
cdr3_aa: CASSLRLAGAYEQYF
cdr3_nt: TGCGCCAGCAGCCTCAGACTAGCGGGAGCCTACGAGCAGTACTTC

d_call: NA
v_call: TRBV27
j_call: TRBJ2-1
clone_size: NA
cdr3_aa: CASSPNSYNEQFF
cdr3_nt: TGTGCCAGCAGTCCCAACTCCTACAATGAGCAGTTCTTC

d_call: TRBD2
v_call: TRBV10-3
j_call: TRBJ2-5
clone_size: NA
cdr3_aa: CATGTSGSLETQYF
cdr3_nt: TGTGCTACAGGGACTAGCGGGAGTCTGGAGACCCAGTACTTC